The sample holds a few counts of the clone carrying this T cell receptor (beta chain). A far more abundant clone sits one base away, making this likely a read error. The length of the CDR3 is 12 residues. The germline gives CDR1 SGHRS, CDR2 YFSETQ. CDR3-region Arm-PCR and iRepertoire HTBI primers produced the TCR beta libraries. TCRdb recomputed calls from the multiplex PCR reads with MiXCR, one row per CDR3 protein. Of about 610,000 distinct CDR3 sequences detected, about 16% appear once; the ten largest clones hold around 12%. The sample belongs to a study of regulatory T cells in long-lasting Graves disease. Time point denoted: newly diagnosed GD, antithyroid drugs for less than 3 months. Making the TCR library involved RNA that had been extracted from PBMCs. These data are also associated with another study on T cells in Graves' hyperthyroidism and ophthalmopathy.

The chain recombines TRBV5-1 with TRBJ2-1; no clear D gene. The J call may be mistaken, given a closer DNA end match to TRBJ2-7. The sequencing used peripheral blood mononuclear cells (PBMCs), collected at new diagnosis, from a patient treated with antithyroid drugs. The sequence was collected from a man between 18 and 35 years old with Graves disease. The CDR3 reads CASSLNRYEQYF. CDR3 coding DNA: TGTGCCAGCAGCTTAAACAGATATGAGCAGTACTTC.